A selection of T cell receptor beta chains follows, all from one sample in a study of CD8 T cells in ankylosing spondylitis. TCRdb independently ran MiXCR on the 5' RACE reads; one entry per CDR3 protein. The sample includes 250,000 to 300,000 distinct CDR3 sequences, 20% seen only once; the top ten take 7.5% to 9.5%. The material sequenced was blood, either unsorted or a sorted T cell fraction (not recorded which). The receptors derive from a male donor with ankylosing spondylitis or in good health (not recorded which). Each CDR3 is given with its conserved first and last residue. The D gene is left open where the match is weak. Size values are once, few and many counts, or a class for expanded clones, and some rows have none.

d_call clone_size j_call v_call cdr3_aa cdr3_nt
- - TRBJ2-3 TRBV5-1 CASSSDSNTDTQYF TGCGCCAGCAGTTCGGACAGTAACACAGATACGCAGTATTTT
- - TRBJ2-3 TRBV20-1 CSARGRGALSTDTQYF TGCAGTGCTCGTGGACGGGGGGCCTTAAGCACAGATACGCAGTATTTT
- - TRBJ1-4 TRBV29-1 CSVVARPNEKLFF TGCAGCGTTGTAGCCAGACCTAATGAAAAACTGTTTTTT
- - TRBJ1-1 TRBV12-3/TRBV12-4 CASSLQRFSEAFF TGTGCCAGCAGTCTCCAACGGTTCTCTGAAGCTTTCTTT
TRBD1 few TRBJ1-4 TRBV28 CASSPTDRGEQLFF TGTGCCAGCAGTCCGACGGACAGGGGTGAGCAACTGTTTTTT
- - TRBJ1-5 TRBV2 CASSTPGQRINQPQHF TGTGCCAGCAGTACACCGGGACAAAGAATAAATCAGCCCCAGCATTTT
TRBD2 - TRBJ2-2 TRBV12-5 CASGSKRGGRAGELFF TGTGCTAGTGGTTCCAAGCGGGGGGGCCGGGCCGGGGAGCTGTTTTTT
- - TRBJ1-5 TRBV6-6 CASSYPGEEPQHF TGTGCCAGCAGTTACCCAGGGGAGGAGCCCCAGCATTTT
- - TRBJ1-5 TRBV12-3/TRBV12-4 CASSPQGPSESAQHF TGTGCCAGCAGTCCTCAAGGACCGTCCGAATCAGCCCAGCATTTT
- few TRBJ2-1 TRBV5-1 CASGGALNEQFF TGCGCCAGCGGAGGGGCTCTTAATGAGCAGTTCTTC
TRBD2 once TRBJ2-1 TRBV12-3/TRBV12-4 CASSELAGSSYNGQFF TGTGCCAGCAGCGAACTAGCGGGGAGCTCCTACAATGGGCAGTTCTTC
- - TRBJ2-5 TRBV9 CASSVAWAQETQYF TGTGCCAGCAGCGTAGCGTGGGCGCAAGAGACCCAGTACTTC
TRBD2 - TRBJ2-5 TRBV20-1 CSARGGAFQETQYF TGCAGTGCTCGCGGGGGGGCATTTCAAGAGACCCAGTACTTC
- - TRBJ1-1 TRBV20-1 CSARPGAANTEAFF TGCAGTGCTAGGCCAGGGGCAGCAAACACTGAAGCTTTCTTT
- many TRBJ2-5 TRBV20-1 CSATGWQVQETQYF TGCAGTGCTACGGGTTGGCAGGTCCAAGAGACCCAGTACTTC
TRBD1 few TRBJ2-1 TRBV30 CAWSRPTGGNEQFF TGTGCCTGGAGTCGGCCCACAGGGGGCAATGAGCAGTTCTTC
- - TRBJ2-1 TRBV20-1 CSAKTRRNEQFF TGCAGTGCCAAGACTAGGCGCAATGAGCAGTTCTTC
- - TRBJ1-2 TRBV25-1 CASKGLGDYTF TGTGCCAGCAAGGGGCTGGGGGACTACACCTTC
TRBD1 - TRBJ1-6 TRBV6-1 CASTQGQGNSPLHF TGTGCCAGCACTCAGGGACAGGGGAATTCACCCCTCCACTTT
- few TRBJ1-1 TRBV12-3/TRBV12-4 CAAGGTANTEAFF TGTGCCGCGGGCGGGACGGCGAACACTGAAGCTTTCTTT
TRBD2 few TRBJ2-1 TRBV30 CAWSVDGGGRNEQFF TGTGCCTGGAGTGTAGACGGGGGAGGGCGCAATGAGCAGTTCTTC
- - TRBJ2-2 TRBV12-3/TRBV12-4 CASSLVGRLHTGELFF TGTGCCAGCAGTTTAGTAGGCCGGCTCCACACCGGGGAGCTGTTTTTT
- few TRBJ2-5 TRBV20-1 CSASHPGLQETQYF TGCAGTGCGTCGCATCCGGGACTTCAAGAGACCCAGTACTTC
TRBD1 - TRBJ2-2 TRBV19 CASSISGTGSAGELFF TGTGCCAGTAGTATTTCCGGGACAGGGTCCGCCGGGGAGCTGTTTTTT
TRBD1 - TRBJ1-2 TRBV12-3/TRBV12-4 CASSIRGLGNYGYTF TGTGCCAGCAGCATTAGGGGGCTCGGGAACTATGGCTACACCTTC
- few TRBJ1-5 TRBV12-3/TRBV12-4 CASSFGQHSNQPQHF TGTGCCAGCAGTTTTGGGCAGCATTCCAATCAGCCCCAGCATTTT
- - TRBJ2-2 TRBV21-1 CASSKPYGQDANTGELFF TGTGCCAGCAGCAAACCCTATGGACAGGACGCGAACACCGGGGAGCTGTTTTTT
TRBD2 few TRBJ2-3 TRBV24-1 CATSDLPGLAGRTDTQYF TGTGCCACCAGTGATTTACCGGGACTAGCGGGGCGCACAGATACGCAGTATTTT
- - TRBJ1-4 TRBV5-1 CASSQEQGGEKLFF TGCGCCAGCAGCCAGGAACAGGGAGGTGAAAAACTGTTTTTT
TRBD1 many TRBJ2-2 TRBV5-1 CASSLGQGTGELFF TGCGCCAGCAGCTTGGGACAGGGGACCGGGGAGCTGTTTTTT
TRBD1 - TRBJ2-1 TRBV5-5 CASSLAPGQGAYNEQFF TGTGCCAGCAGCTTGGCCCCTGGACAGGGGGCGTACAATGAGCAGTTCTTC
- few TRBJ2-2 TRBV10-3 CAISVGGNTGELFF TGTGCCATCAGTGTAGGGGGGAACACCGGGGAGCTGTTTTTT
TRBD1 many TRBJ2-3 TRBV10-2 CASVRDSSTDTQYF TGCGCCAGCGTTAGGGACAGCAGCACAGATACGCAGTATTTT
- - TRBJ2-1 TRBV18 CASHRPGRNYNEQFF TGTGCCAGCCATCGTCCCGGACGGAATTACAATGAGCAGTTCTTC
TRBD2 many TRBJ2-5 TRBV5-1 CASSSRLSGGQETQYF TGCGCCAGCAGCTCGCGGCTTAGCGGGGGCCAAGAGACCCAGTACTTC
- - TRBJ2-2 TRBV27 CASSLSILWQGVNTGELFF TGTGCCAGCAGTTTATCGATTCTTTGGCAGGGCGTGAACACCGGGGAGCTGTTTTTT
TRBD2 many TRBJ2-3 TRBV10-3 CAIMASGTGGPDTQYF TGTGCCATCATGGCCAGCGGGACGGGTGGGCCAGATACGCAGTATTTT
- - TRBJ2-5 TRBV28 CASSFTRAGQETQYF TGTGCCAGCAGTTTCACCCGGGCGGGTCAGGAGACCCAGTACTTC
TRBD2 - TRBJ2-2 TRBV5-1 CASSHYPTSGGANTGELFF TGCGCCAGCAGCCACTATCCCACTAGCGGGGGAGCGAACACCGGGGAGCTGTTTTTT
TRBD2 - TRBJ2-4 TRBV15 CATSSDRGLAGAKNIQYF TGTGCCACCAGCAGTGACAGGGGACTAGCGGGAGCCAAAAACATTCAGTACTTC
- - TRBJ2-3 TRBV4-2 CASSQVAGSTDTQYF TGTGCCAGCAGCCAAGTGGCGGGGAGCACAGATACGCAGTATTTT
- - TRBJ1-3 TRBV20-1 CSAREGISGNTIYF TGCAGTGCTAGAGAAGGGATCTCTGGAAACACCATATATTTT
TRBD2 few TRBJ2-1 TRBV3-1 CASSLILGTSGGNNEQFF TGTGCCAGCAGCCTGATCTTAGGAACTAGCGGGGGGAACAATGAGCAGTTCTTC
- - TRBJ1-4 TRBV7-9 CASSSRGDNEKLFF TGTGCCAGCAGCTCCCGAGGAGATAATGAAAAACTGTTTTTT
- few TRBJ2-3 TRBV14 CASSQDWVADTQYF TGTGCCAGCAGCCAAGATTGGGTGGCAGATACGCAGTATTTT
- - TRBJ2-5 TRBV29-1 CSVESYQETQYF TGCAGCGTTGAATCGTACCAAGAGACCCAGTACTTC
- few TRBJ1-5 TRBV28 CASSSSLTGNNQPQHF TGTGCCAGCAGTTCCTCCCTGACAGGAAACAATCAGCCCCAGCATTTT
TRBD2 many TRBJ2-1 TRBV9 CASSEGLAGGYSSYNEQFF TGTGCCAGCAGCGAAGGACTAGCGGGAGGCTATAGCTCCTACAATGAGCAGTTCTTC
TRBD2 few TRBJ2-1 TRBV28 CASSLGLAGGVEQFF TGTGCCAGCAGTTTAGGGCTAGCGGGGGGGGTAGAGCAGTTCTTC
- - TRBJ1-1 TRBV6-5 CASSYSTPGNTEAFF TGTGCCAGCAGTTACTCGACGCCGGGGAACACTGAAGCTTTCTTT
TRBD2 few TRBJ2-1 TRBV10-3 CAISELGTNRESNEQFF TGTGCCATCAGTGAACTCGGGACTAACCGGGAGAGCAATGAGCAGTTCTTC
- many TRBJ2-1 TRBV5-1 CASSLGARNNEQFF TGCGCCAGCAGCTTGGGGGCTCGTAACAATGAGCAGTTCTTC
- - TRBJ2-1 TRBV5-1 CASRWRGSGNEQFF TGCGCCAGCAGATGGAGGGGGTCGGGCAATGAGCAGTTCTTC
- - TRBJ2-3 TRBV6-1 CASSPNYGKDTQYF TGTGCCAGCAGTCCAAACTACGGGAAAGATACGCAGTATTTT